Following are 16 T cell receptor beta chains from one sample sequenced in a study of shared clonotypes between healthy human individuals. This table comes from immunoSEQ multiplex PCR, and its TCRdb copy is limited to in-frame clones, with some not included. The profile shows roughly 500,000 clones, roughly 77% of them singletons. Sequenced input: PBMCs. These receptors were collected from a woman aged 40 to 55 in good health. Some clones in this sample may be carry-over from other donors' samples.

The V gene is TRBV6-6, the J gene TRBJ1-5; 7 nucleotides align to TRBD1. The V and J ends lost 5 bases and 2 bases, in that order; junction bases with no gene match: 6. The CDR3 is 15 amino acids. The germline gives CDR1 MNHNY, CDR2 SVGAGI (reference sequence). The DNA of the CDR3 is TGTGCCAGCAGTCGAGGGGGCTTGGGCAATCAGCCCCAGCATTTT. As protein: CASSRGGLGNQPQHF.

This chain connects TRBV7-9 to TRBJ1-2; D unresolved. The CDR3 runs 14 residues. Germline V gives CDR1 SEHNR, CDR2 FQNEAQ (reference sequence). V lost 5 bases and J lost 6, with 16 bases in between. The DNA for the CDR3 is TGTGCCAGCAGCCCTCTGGACCGGCGCCATGGCTACACCTTC. Translating it yields CASSPLDRRHGYTF. Full variable domain (rest looked up from reference TRBV7-9 and TRBJ1-2): DTGVSQNPRHKITKRGQNVTFRCDPISEHNRLYWYRQTLGQGPEFLTYFQNEAQLEKSRLLSDRFSAERPKGSFSTLEIQRTEQGDSAMYLCASSPLDRRHGYTFGSGTRLTVV.

The V gene is TRBV7-3, the J gene TRBJ2-1; 10 bases line up with TRBD2. V lost 5 bases, J lost 0 bases, and 4 bases stayed unmatched. The CDR3 is 16 amino acids. Looked up from germline, CDR1 is SGHTA and CDR2 is FQGTGA. The CDR3 here is CASSPSGRASYNEQFF. The DNA of the CDR3 is TGTGCCAGCAGCCCAAGCGGGAGGGCCTCCTACAATGAGCAGTTCTTC. The full variable domain, its missing parts supplied by reference TRBV7-3 and TRBJ2-1, is GAGVSQTPSNKVTEKGKYVELRCDPISGHTALYWYRQSLGQGPEFLIYFQGTGAADDSGLPNDRFFAVRPEGSVSTLKIQRTERGDSAVYLCASSPSGRASYNEQFFGPGTRLTVL.

Details on this clone: At one end the junction does not follow the germline gene, possibly because of a read error. V usage is TRBV5-1 and J usage is TRBJ2-5; 7 bases line up with TRBD2. Germline-derived CDR1 and CDR2 are SGHRS and YFSETQ. The CDR3 covers 13 residues. The CDR3 is CASSRDSGETQYF. DNA of the CDR3: TGTGCCAGCAGCAGGGATAGCGGGGAGACCCAGTACTTC.

The V call is TRBV11-2, the J call TRBJ1-4, with D possibly matching TRBD1 (5 bases). V shed 1 base and J shed 14 bases, with 17 bases lying between them. From germline, CDR1 is SGHAT and CDR2 FQNNGV. This CDR3 comprises 14 residues. The CDR3: CASSLVRGRRDLFF. CDR3 bases: TGTGCCAGCAGCTTAGTAAGGGGAAGGAGGGATCTGTTTTTT. Filled out from reference TRBV11-2 and TRBJ1-4, the complete variable domain reads EAGVAQSPRYKIIEKRQSVAFWCNPISGHATLYWYQQILGQGPKLLIQFQNNGVVDDSQLPKDRFSAERLKGVDSTLKIQPAKLEDSAVYLCASSLVRGRRDLFFGSGTQLSVL.

This clone was counted only a few times. The J gene is TRBJ1-1, the V gene TRBV6-1; weak D call: TRBD1 (6 bases). The germline CDR1 and CDR2 sequences are MNHNS and SASEGT. The CDR3 runs to 13 residues. The V end was cut by 3 bases, the J end by 7 bases, with 12 bases between. CDR3 residues: CASSDREDSEAFF. Here the CDR3 DNA reads TGTGCCAGCAGTGACCGGGAGGACAGTGAAGCTTTCTTT.

This clone was detected once. CDR3 protein: CASSVDPGDQETQYF. CDR3 coding DNA: TGTGCCAGCAGCGTAGACCCCGGGGACCAAGAGACCCAGTACTTC. This chain joins TRBV9 and TRBJ2-5; D is perhaps TRBD2 (5 bases). V was pared by 0 bases and J by 0 bases, with 9 bases between. This CDR3 is 15 amino acids long. From germline, CDR1 is SGDLS and CDR2 YYNGEE.

A note on this clone: The junction departs from germline at one end; a sequencing error may be responsible. This chain links TRBV9 with TRBJ2-1; D may be TRBD2 (6 bases). This CDR3 comprises 16 residues. The germline CDR1 and CDR2 sequences are SGDLS and YYNGEE. The CDR3 DNA reads as TGTGCCAGCAGCGTAGTTGCACTAGCTGGGTTCAATGCGCAGTTCTTC. Protein product: CASSVVALAGFNAQFF.

The genes are TRBV4-3 and TRBJ1-4; TRBD1 matches 9 bases. Germline V gene data show CDR1 as LGHNA and CDR2 as YSLEER. J gave up 8 bases and V 4 bases, and 8 bases lay outside the gene matches. CDR3 length: 15 amino acids. The CDR3 protein is CASSRRGTGKEKLFF. In DNA form, the CDR3 reads TGCGCCAGCAGCCGCCGGGGGACAGGGAAGGAAAAACTGTTTTTT.

The V call is TRBV7-9, the J call TRBJ1-2, with D uncertain. Germline lookup yields CDR1 SEHNR and CDR2 FQNEAQ (reference sequence). V dropped 5 bases and J dropped 2 bases, with 12 bases sitting between them. The CDR3 length is 14 residues. This CDR3 reads CASSPLRVNYGYTF. For the CDR3, the DNA is TGTGCCAGCAGCCCCCTGCGCGTAAACTATGGCTACACCTTC. The full variable domain, its missing parts supplied by reference TRBV7-9 and TRBJ1-2, is DTGVSQNPRHKITKRGQNVTFRCDPISEHNRLYWYRQTLGQGPEFLTYFQNEAQLEKSRLLSDRFSAERPKGSFSTLEIQRTEQGDSAMYLCASSPLRVNYGYTFGSGTRLTVV.

The chain joins TRBV28 to TRBJ2-2, with D uncertain. CDR3 length: 14 residues. Germline V CDR1 and CDR2: MDHEN, SYDVKM. V was shortened by 6 bases and J by 1 base, with 9 bases between the two germline ends. The CDR3 here is CASSLWVNTGELFF. CDR3 in DNA: TGTGCCAGCAGCCTTTGGGTGAACACCGGGGAGCTGTTTTTT. Supplemented by reference TRBV28 and TRBJ2-2, the full variable domain reads DVKVTQSSRYLVKRTGEKVFLECVQDMDHENMFWYRQDPGLGLRLIYFSYDVKMKEKGDIPEGYSVSREKKERFSLILESASTNQTSMYLCASSLWVNTGELFFGEGSRLTVL.

V is TRBV7-9 and J is TRBJ2-1; 7 positions match TRBD2. The CDR3 spans 17 residues. Trimming took 0 bases from V and 0 from J; bases not matched to a gene: 5. Germline-derived CDR1 and CDR2 are SEHNR and FQNEAQ (reference sequence). The DNA for the CDR3 is TGTGCCAGCAGCTTAGCATCGGGAGGACTCTCCTACAATGAGCAGTTCTTC. This encodes CASSLASGGLSYNEQFF.

V gene TRBV2 combines with J gene TRBJ2-3; 7 bases are shared with TRBD1. The germline CDR1 and CDR2 sequences are SNHLY and FYNNEI. CDR3 length: 15 residues. The V and J ends lost 7 bases and 4 bases, in that order; junction bases with no gene match: 11. The CDR3, as DNA: TGTGCCAGCATCCCCGGGACAGTAGGAGCAGATACGCAGTATTTT. It codes for CASIPGTVGADTQYF. The variable domain in full, with the rest retrieved from reference TRBV2 and TRBJ2-3, is EPEVTQTPSHQVTQMGQEVILRCVPISNHLYFYWYRQILGQKVEFLVSFYNNEISEKSEIFDDQFSVERPDGSNFTLKIRSTKLEDSAMYFCASIPGTVGADTQYFGPGTRLTVL.

The chain employs TRBV19 and TRBJ2-7; a possible D gene is TRBD2 (5 bases). Germline loops: CDR1 LNHDA, CDR2 SQIVND (reference sequence). V lost 5 bases and J lost 2, with 10 bases in between. The CDR3 sequence is 13 residues long. The CDR3 DNA follows: TGTGCCAGTAGTTCACTCGGGACCTACGAGCAGTACTTC. Protein product: CASSSLGTYEQYF.

J is TRBJ2-3 and V is TRBV28, with 8 bases identical to TRBD2. Germline assignment: CDR1 MDHEN and CDR2 SYDVKM. V gave up 5 bases and J gave up 3 bases; unmatched junction bases: 7. The CDR3 length is 15 residues. The CDR3 DNA is TGTGCCAGCAGTCTAGCGGGCCTGGGGACAGATACGCAGTATTTT. Translated: CASSLAGLGTDTQYF. Full variable domain (missing parts from reference TRBV28 and TRBJ2-3): DVKVTQSSRYLVKRTGEKVFLECVQDMDHENMFWYRQDPGLGLRLIYFSYDVKMKEKGDIPEGYSVSREKKERFSLILESASTNQTSMYLCASSLAGLGTDTQYFGPGTRLTVL.

This clone has only a few counts. The chain couples TRBV5-1 to TRBJ1-3; D is unclear. Trimming left V 0 bases short and J 0 bases short, with 10 bases between. The length of the CDR3 is 16 residues. The germline V gene has CDR1 SGHRS and CDR2 YFSETQ. The CDR3 DNA reads TGCGCCAGCAGCTTGGACTTGGCCTACTCTGGAAACACCATATATTTT. Translating gives CASSLDLAYSGNTIYF.